The next 17 T cell receptor beta chains were all read from a single sample in a study of identical twins (dated by TCRdb to 2016 to 2017). Libraries were built with 5' RACE. Instrument on record: Illumina HiSeq 2000. Through fastp at Q25 and MiXCR, TCRdb rebuilt clones from the public reads, retaining in-frame beta chains. Here each entry gathers all rows of one CDR3 protein and keeps the most common genes and DNA. Within this sample are about 520,000 distinct CDR3 sequences, with 20% to 25% of them counted one time only. Clones ranked in the top ten supply around 0.9% of the sample. The same sample was also used in a study of T cells expressing NK-cell markers.

The material sequenced was CD4+ T cells sorted from blood. The receptors were gathered from a woman aged 18-29 years in good health.

This clonotype was seen more than once but under ten times. The chain combines TRBV20-1 with TRBJ2-5; 7 positions agree with TRBD1. Per the germline V gene, CDR1 is DFQATT and CDR2 is SNEGSKA (reference sequence). V was clipped by 5 bases and J by 7 bases; unmatched bases: 4. The CDR3 extends over 11 amino acids. The CDR3 is CSAQTGMTQYF. CDR3 in DNA: TGCAGTGCTCAGACAGGGATGACCCAGTACTTC.

The V call is TRBV20-1, the J call TRBJ1-2; possible D gene TRBD1, 5 bases. CDR3 length: 14 residues. Looked up from germline, CDR1 is DFQATT and CDR2 is SNEGSKA (reference sequence). Trimming left V 4 bases short and J 4 bases short, with 16 bases between. CDR3 loop: CSAKYRDPLYGYTF. CDR3 bases: TGCAGTGCTAAGTACCGGGACCCCCTCTATGGCTACACCTTC.

The J gene is TRBJ2-7, the V gene TRBV7-8; D is uncertain. CDR1 and CDR2 (germline): SGHVS, FQNEAQ. The CDR3 runs to 14 residues. The V end lost 4 bases, the J end lost 2 bases, and 12 bases lay between the germline ends. CDR3 region: CASSYNSGAYEQYF. In nucleotides, the CDR3 is TGTGCCAGCAGCTATAACTCCGGCGCCTACGAGCAGTACTTC.

This chain links TRBV6-2 or TRBV6-3 with TRBJ2-7, with D maybe TRBD2 (6 bases). CDR3 length: 15 residues. Germline CDR1 is MNHEY and CDR2 is SVGEGT. V lost 2 bases to trimming and J lost 4 bases, with 15 bases between them. The CDR3 loop reads CASSYRRAGPYEQYF. CDR3 bases: TGTGCCAGCAGTTACCGGAGGGCCGGACCTTACGAGCAGTACTTC.

There are many counts of this clonotype. The genes are TRBV5-6 and TRBJ2-1, with no clear D. The CDR3 spans 12 residues. V was trimmed by 2 bases and J by 12 bases, leaving 12 bases between them. Looked up from germline, CDR1 is SGHDT and CDR2 is YYEEEE. Here the CDR3 reads CASSFRYRGQFF. In DNA form, the CDR3 reads TGTGCCAGCAGCTTTCGGTACCGTGGGCAGTTCTTC. The entire variable domain, with the rest obtained from reference TRBV5-6 and TRBJ2-1, is as follows: DAGVTQSPTHLIKTRGQQVTLRCSPKSGHDTVSWYQQALGQGPQFIFQYYEEEERQRGNFPDRFSGHQFPNYSSELNVNALLLGDSALYLCASSFRYRGQFFGPGTRLTVL.

This clonotype was seen a handful of times. In DNA form, the CDR3 reads TGCGCCAGCAGCTTGAGGAACAGCTATGGCTACACCTTC. Protein product: CASSLRNSYGYTF. The V and J genes are TRBV5-1 and TRBJ1-2; D gene ambiguous. The CDR3 extends over 13 amino acids. Germline CDR1 is SGHRS and CDR2 is YFSETQ. V was shortened by 1 base and J by 4 bases, with 8 bases between the two germline ends.

This clonotype has a count of ten or more. V is TRBV12-3 or TRBV12-4 and J is TRBJ2-3; the match to TRBD2 covers 10 bases. With V trimmed by 2 bases and J by 5 bases, 7 bases remained unmatched. CDR3 length equals 16 residues. The CDR3 nucleotides are TGTGCCAGCAGTTTAAGCCTAGCGGGAGAGCGAGATACGCAGTATTTT. Protein product: CASSLSLAGERDTQYF.

This clonotype was recorded a few times. The chain uses TRBV7-9 and TRBJ2-7, with D perhaps matching TRBD2 (6 bases). V was pared by 1 base and J by 6 bases, with 13 bases between. The CDR3 extends over 14 amino acids. Germline V gene data show CDR1 as SEHNR and CDR2 as FQNEAQ (reference sequence). This chain's CDR3 is CASSLDTSFGEQYF. The CDR3 region has the DNA TGTGCCAGCAGCTTAGATACTAGCTTCGGCGAGCAGTACTTC.

Only a few counts were recorded for this clonotype. The genes are TRBV5-1 and TRBJ2-7; TRBD2 agrees at 10 bases. The trim removed 2 bases at V and 0 bases at J, leaving 2 bases unmatched. The germline V gene encodes CDR1 SGHRS and CDR2 YFSETQ. The CDR3 totals 15 residues. CDR3 in DNA: TGCGCCAGCAGCTTCATAGCGGGGGGCTCCTACGAGCAGTACTTC. Translating gives CASSFIAGGSYEQYF.

This chain links TRBV29-1 with TRBJ2-6, with D possibly matching TRBD1 (5 bases). This CDR3 is built from 16 residues. V was pared by 7 bases and J by 1 base, with 17 bases between. Germline V gene sequence: CDR1 SQVTM, CDR2 ANQGSEA. The CDR3 nucleotides are TGCAGCGCCCTCCGCAGGGATGGATCTGGGGCCAACGTCCTGACTTTC. Its protein is CSALRRDGSGANVLTF.

This clonotype was observed a handful of times. The rearrangement links TRBV12-3 or TRBV12-4 to TRBJ2-1; 11 bases match TRBD2. J gave up 8 bases and V 5 bases, and 14 bases lay outside the gene matches. The CDR3 has 17 amino acids. The CDR3 protein is CASSIHLSSGRTHEQFF. The CDR3 DNA follows: TGTGCCAGCAGTATTCACCTCTCTAGCGGGAGGACCCATGAGCAGTTCTTC.

The gene calls are TRBV7-9 and TRBJ1-6; TRBD1 might be the D (5 bases). V gave up 6 bases and J gave up 9 bases, with 15 bases separating them. CDR3 length equals 14 residues. The V gene's germline CDR1 is SEHNR and CDR2 FQNEAQ (reference sequence). This CDR3 is CASRALRGGSPLHF. As DNA, the CDR3 is TGTGCCAGCAGGGCCTTAAGGGGTGGTTCACCCCTCCACTTT.

The rearrangement uses TRBV6-2 or TRBV6-3 and TRBJ1-1; possible D gene TRBD1, 6 bases. The CDR3 totals 16 residues. Trimming cost V 6 bases and J 5 bases, with 22 bases left between them. Per the germline V gene, CDR1 is MNHEY and CDR2 is SVGEGT. The CDR3 loop reads CASSPDRPLTSTEAFF. The CDR3 DNA sequence: TGTGCCAGCAGCCCCGACAGGCCCTTGACCTCAACTGAAGCTTTCTTT.

This clonotype came up a few times. The chain links TRBV20-1 to TRBJ1-1; D is undetermined. The CDR3 covers 10 residues. Trimming took off 6 bases at V and 5 bases at J, with 7 bases between the two ends. In germline, CDR1 is DFQATT, CDR2 SNEGSKA (reference sequence). The CDR3 DNA reads TGCAGTGCGGCGAGTACTGAAGCTTTCTTT. This gives the protein CSAASTEAFF.

V gene TRBV27 combines with J gene TRBJ1-2, with TRBD1 as a possible D gene (6 bases). The germline CDR1 and CDR2 sequences are MNHEY and SMNVEV (reference sequence). Trimming cost V 0 bases and J 5 bases, with 19 bases left between them. The CDR3 length is 17 residues. In DNA form, the CDR3 reads TGTGCCAGCAGTTTATCGGGGAACCAACAGGGTCGATATGGCTACACCTTC. It is translated as CASSLSGNQQGRYGYTF.

The chain links TRBV12-3 or TRBV12-4 to TRBJ2-2; D possibly corresponds to TRBD2 (5 bases). The CDR3 is 15 residues long. V dropped 5 bases and J dropped 2 bases, with 12 bases sitting between them. CDR3 in amino acids: CASSKRTDNTGELFF. In nucleotides, the CDR3 is TGTGCCAGCAGTAAGCGGACGGATAACACCGGGGAGCTGTTTTTT.

This chain links TRBV10-3 with TRBJ1-2; TRBD1 aligns across 10 bases. Trimming cost V 7 bases and J 2 bases; bases outside gene matches: 1. The CDR3 covers 13 residues. Germline V gives CDR1 ENHRY, CDR2 SYGVKD. The CDR3 DNA is TGTGCCATCACGGGACAGGGGAACTATGGCTACACCTTC. Translated, it gives CAITGQGNYGYTF.